These 27 T cell receptor beta chains came from one sample sequenced in a study of blood T cells in healthy people across ages. Primers used in a second PCR of about 6 to 11 cycles were a sample-barcoded 5' primer and a J-beta primer mix. Each CDR3 protein gets one entry after TCRdb re-called the 5' RACE reads with MiXCR. Of more than 600,000 distinct CDR3 sequences in the sample, 25% were seen once. The same sample was also used in a study of T cells of mothers and their children.

The sample consisted of blood. The origin of the receptors is a boy younger than 18 in good health.

This clonotype has more than one count but fewer than ten. The genes are TRBV12-3 or TRBV12-4 and TRBJ2-5; D gene uncertain. The better agreement between TRBJ2-7 and the DNA end casts doubt on the J call. The CDR3 runs 13 residues. In DNA form, the CDR3 reads TGTGCCAGCAGTTTAGCGGAACCCTACGAGCAGTACTTC. Translating it yields CASSLAEPYEQYF.

The CDR3 protein is CASSLAGERGDYNEQFF. The CDR3 region has the DNA TGCGCCAGCAGCTTGGCCGGAGAGCGGGGAGATTACAATGAGCAGTTCTTC. This chain uses TRBV5-1 with TRBJ2-1; 7 nucleotides agree with TRBD2. V was pared by 0 bases and J by 4 bases, with 10 bases of the junction left unmatched. This CDR3 comprises 17 residues. The germline CDR1 and CDR2 sequences are SGHRS and YFSETQ. Full variable domain (missing parts from reference TRBV5-1 and TRBJ2-1): KAGVTQTPRYLIKTRGQQVTLSCSPISGHRSVSWYQQTPGQGLQFLFEYFSETQRNKGNFPGRFSGRQFSNSRSEMNVSTLELGDSALYLCASSLAGERGDYNEQFFGPGTRLTVL.

As for this clonotype: Mismatch with germline at one junction end may stem from a read error. The rearrangement joins TRBV7-7 to TRBJ2-1; D uncertain. Germline lookup yields CDR1 SSHAT and CDR2 FNYEAQ (reference sequence). CDR3 size: 14 residues. This CDR3 reads CASSSEPGNNEQFF. The DNA of the CDR3 is TGTGCTAGCAGCTCCGAACCGGGTAACAATGAGCAGTTCTTC.

This clonotype was seen more than once but under ten times. The chain has TRBV7-9 and TRBJ2-5; D possibly corresponds to TRBD1 (5 bases). CDR3 length: 14 amino acids. Per the germline V gene, CDR1 is SEHNR and CDR2 is FQNEAQ (reference sequence). Deletions cut 5 bases from V and 4 bases from J, with 14 bases between. Here the CDR3 reads CASSIPGLRETQYF. The DNA for the CDR3 is TGTGCCAGCAGCATCCCAGGGCTGAGAGAGACCCAGTACTTC.

This clonotype was counted only a few times. The chain joins TRBV27 to TRBJ2-7, with 10 bases fitting TRBD2. Germline V gene lookup returns CDR1 MNHEY and CDR2 SMNVEV (reference sequence). This CDR3 spans 16 amino acids. V gave up 5 bases and J gave up 0 bases; unmatched junction bases: 7. The CDR3 DNA reads TGTGCCAGCAGTCTCTCCGGGACTAGCGCCTCCTACGAGCAGTACTTC. As protein: CASSLSGTSASYEQYF.

This chain uses TRBV20-1 with TRBJ2-5, with a possible D match to TRBD2 (5 bases). Germline V gene data show CDR1 as DFQATT and CDR2 as SNEGSKA (reference sequence). V was cut by 0 bases and J by 1 base, with 9 bases left in between. The CDR3 extends over 14 amino acids. The CDR3 nucleotides read TGCAGTGCTAGAGATAGTAGCGCCCAAGAGACCCAGTACTTC. Protein product: CSARDSSAQETQYF.

To note about this clonotype: At one end the junction does not follow the germline gene, possibly because of a read error. The rearrangement links TRBV6-2 or TRBV6-3 to TRBJ2-7; D ambiguous. The CDR3 has 16 amino acids. CDR1 is MNHEY, CDR2 SVGEGT, per germline. The CDR3 loop reads CASSRTGLGGPYEQYF. CDR3 coding DNA: TGTGCCAGCAGTAGGACCGGGCTCGGTGGTCCCTACGAGCAGTATTTC.

This clonotype was observed a handful of times. The CDR3 coding sequence is TGTGCCGGGGGACAGGGGACGGATACGCAGTATTTT. Amino acid sequence: CAGGQGTDTQYF. V gene TRBV12-3 or TRBV12-4 combines with J gene TRBJ2-3; 10 bases are shared with TRBD1. This CDR3 is built from 12 residues. Losses at the gene ends were 11 bases for V and 6 bases for J; bases not matched to a gene: 5.

This chain uses TRBV7-6 with TRBJ2-1, with D possibly matching TRBD2 (6 bases). V shed 2 bases and J shed 0 bases, with 11 bases lying between them. The CDR3 loop spans 16 amino acids. CDR1 and CDR2 (germline): SGHVS, FNYEAQ. The CDR3 region has the DNA TGTGCCAGCAGCTTACTCTTAGCGGACTCCTACAATGAGCAGTTCTTC. Protein: CASSLLLADSYNEQFF.

The V and J genes are TRBV29-1 and TRBJ2-5, with 11 bases identical to TRBD1. This CDR3 has 14 residues. Germline V lookup: CDR1 SQVTM, CDR2 ANQGSEA. After removal of 7 bases from V and 2 bases from J, the junction contained 6 bases not matched to a gene. CDR3 in amino acids: CSGIGTGGQETQYF. DNA for the CDR3: TGCAGCGGGATAGGGACAGGGGGTCAAGAGACCCAGTACTTC.

V gene TRBV19 combines with J gene TRBJ2-1; TRBD2 matches at 7 bases. Germline CDR1 and CDR2: LNHDA and SQIVND (reference sequence). The junction had 9 bases not matched to a gene; V was cut back by 6 bases and J by 7 bases. CDR3 size: 14 residues. The CDR3 loop is CASRSQRDGNEQFF. Written as DNA, the CDR3 is TGTGCCAGTAGGAGCCAGCGGGATGGAAATGAGCAGTTCTTC.

The rearrangement uses TRBV12-3 or TRBV12-4 and TRBJ2-4, with D possibly being TRBD2 (6 bases). The V end lost 1 base, the J end lost 3 bases, and 13 bases lay between the germline ends. The CDR3 consists of 16 residues. CDR3: CASSLGRDAYKNIQYF. The DNA of the CDR3 is TGTGCCAGCAGTTTAGGGCGGGACGCTTACAAAAACATTCAGTACTTC.

This clonotype appeared a few times. The CDR3 DNA sequence: TGTGCCAGCACACTTCTAGCGGGGGGCTCCTACAATGAGCAGTTCTTC. Translation gives CASTLLAGGSYNEQFF. The chain is built from TRBV6-1 and TRBJ2-1; 11 bases map to TRBD2. V was clipped by 7 bases and J by 0 bases; unmatched bases: 5. There are 16 residues in the CDR3. Germline CDR1 is MNHNS and CDR2 is SASEGT.

The chain has TRBV7-9 and TRBJ1-1; D gene uncertain. CDR1 and CDR2 (germline): SEHNR, FQNEAQ (reference sequence). V lost 4 bases to trimming and J lost 6 bases, with 12 bases between them. This CDR3 is built from 13 residues. CDR3 sequence reads: CASSSRVFAEAFF. The DNA of the CDR3 is TGTGCCAGCAGCTCAAGGGTGTTCGCTGAAGCTTTCTTT.

Notes on this clonotype: Germline is not matched at one junction end, which may reflect a read error. The chain is built from TRBV7-2 and TRBJ2-5; 7 positions match TRBD2. Germline V gene sequence: CDR1 SGHTA, CDR2 FQGNSA. The CDR3 is 14 amino acids. This CDR3 is CASSFAGGFETHYF. In DNA, the CDR3 is TGTGCCAGCAGCTTCGCCGGGGGGTTCGAGACCCACTACTTC.

This clonotype was picked up a small number of times. The rearrangement joins TRBV2 to TRBJ1-1; D remains ambiguous. CDR3 length: 13 residues. Germline V gene data show CDR1 as SNHLY and CDR2 as FYNNEI. Between the trimmed V and J ends, which lost 7 bases and 1 base, there was a span of 10 bases. The CDR3 DNA reads TGTGCCAGCACCCAAACTGAGAACACTGAAGCTTTCTTT. This sequence encodes CASTQTENTEAFF.

The chain combines TRBV10-2 with TRBJ2-5, with a tentative D call TRBD2 (5 bases). Germline CDR1 WSHSY, CDR2 SAAADI. This CDR3 region has 16 residues. V shed 3 bases and J shed 0 bases, with 14 bases lying between them. CDR3: CASSDTGKQNQETQYF. Written as DNA, the CDR3 is TGCGCCAGCAGTGATACGGGGAAACAGAACCAAGAGACCCAGTACTTC.

This clonotype showed up many times. The gene calls are TRBV20-1 and TRBJ2-5, with D maybe TRBD1 (6 bases). CDR3 length: 14 amino acids. Germline CDR1 reads DFQATT; CDR2 reads SNEGSKA (reference sequence). V was clipped by 4 bases and J by 0 bases, with 12 bases between them. CDR3 in DNA: TGCAGTGCTAAGGGGACACGGTACCAAGAGACCCAGTACTTC. Translating gives CSAKGTRYQETQYF.

The table lists this clonotype with a few counts. This chain joins TRBV10-3 and TRBJ2-1, with 9 bases aligning to TRBD1. Germline V lookup: CDR1 ENHRY, CDR2 SYGVKD. CDR3 size: 16 residues. V was clipped by 3 bases and J by 9 bases; unmatched bases: 12. CDR3 coding DNA: TGTGCCATCAGTGATCCGAGGGGACAGGGATTGGGTGAGCAGTTCTTC. Protein product: CAISDPRGQGLGEQFF.

This clonotype has more than one count but fewer than ten. This chain joins TRBV7-3 and TRBJ2-5; D not resolved. CDR3 length equals 13 residues. Looked up from germline, CDR1 is SGHTA and CDR2 is FQGTGA. V was shortened by 5 bases and J by 3 bases, with 10 bases between the two germline ends. DNA of the CDR3: TGTGCCAGCAGCCGTAAGGTGGAAGAGACCCAGTACTTC. Its protein product is CASSRKVEETQYF.

This chain uses TRBV6-1 with TRBJ1-1; a weak D match, TRBD1 (6 bases). The CDR3 extends over 14 amino acids. The germline CDR1 and CDR2 sequences are MNHNS and SASEGT. With 0 bases removed from V and 4 bases from J, the gap between germline ends came to 9 bases. In DNA form, the CDR3 reads TGTGCCAGCAGTGAAGCTGGGGGGCTCACTGAAGCTTTCTTT. This encodes CASSEAGGLTEAFF.

This rearrangement joins TRBV29-1 to TRBJ2-2; possible D gene TRBD2, 7 bases. The CDR3 spans 15 residues. Trimming took 7 bases from V and 8 from J, leaving 23 bases between them. The germline V gene encodes CDR1 SQVTM and CDR2 ANQGSEA. CDR3 DNA sequence: TGCAGCGCCTACCGCATACAGGGAGGGTTGGGGGAGCTGTTTTTT. This codes for CSAYRIQGGLGELFF.

The V call is TRBV7-6, the J call TRBJ2-3; D ambiguous. Between the trimmed V and J ends, which lost 3 bases and 3 bases, there was a span of 10 bases. CDR3 length: 14 residues. The germline CDR1 and CDR2 sequences are SGHVS and FNYEAQ. CDR3 amino acids: CASSFIVTTDTQYF. The CDR3 nucleotides read TGTGCCAGCAGCTTTATTGTCACTACAGATACGCAGTATTTT.

Here the CDR3 DNA reads TGTGCCATCATGGCGGGAGACACAGATACGCAGTATTTT. This encodes CAIMAGDTDTQYF. This chain links TRBV10-3 with TRBJ2-3, with TRBD2 identical over 7 bases. From germline, CDR1 is ENHRY and CDR2 SYGVKD. V lost 7 bases, J lost 2 bases, and 3 bases stayed unmatched. The CDR3 contains 13 residues.

The chain carries TRBV9 and TRBJ1-3; D gene unclear. V dropped 3 bases and J dropped 4 bases, with 17 bases sitting between them. The CDR3 spans 16 residues. Per the germline V gene, CDR1 is SGDLS and CDR2 is YYNGEE. Here the CDR3 reads CASSGAEGWHGNTIYF. The CDR3 DNA follows: TGTGCCAGCAGCGGGGCGGAAGGGTGGCACGGAAACACCATATATTTT.

The chain uses TRBV3-1 and TRBJ2-1; D possibly matches TRBD1 or TRBD2 (5 bases each). The length of the CDR3 is 16 residues. The germline V and J ends were trimmed by 4 bases and 8 bases, with 21 bases remaining between them. Germline CDR1 and CDR2: LGHDT and YNNKEL (reference sequence). DNA for the CDR3: TGTGCCAGCAGCCTACTAGTCGCCTCTTGGGGCGATGAGCAGTTCTTC. This encodes CASSLLVASWGDEQFF.

This clonotype showed up many times. The V and J genes are TRBV12-3 or TRBV12-4 and TRBJ1-1; D is possibly TRBD1 (6 bases). Trimming removed 6 bases at V and 5 bases at J, with 10 bases between. The CDR3 covers 12 residues. The CDR3: CASSSRGTEAFF. For the CDR3, the DNA is TGTGCCAGCAGCTCGAGGGGGACTGAAGCTTTCTTT.